The 26 T cell receptor beta chains in this list originate from one sample, sequenced in a study of blood T cell repertoires in COVID-19. The repertoire was sequenced with immunoSEQ multiplex PCR; TCRdb's copy has only in-frame clones and lacks some. The table shows roughly 180,000 clones, with around 83% occurring only once. Sequenced sample: peripheral blood. The receptors originated from a woman in her fifties or sixties with COVID-19, enrolled during active disease.

This chain joins TRBV4-1 and TRBJ2-7; TRBD1 matches at 7 bases. CDR1 and CDR2 from the germline V gene are MGHRA and YSYEKL. Trimming took 0 bases from V and 4 from J; bases not matched to a gene: 12. There are 17 residues in the CDR3. CDR3 residues: CASSQDQLRTGQYEQYF. The CDR3 DNA reads TGCGCCAGCAGCCAAGATCAGCTAAGGACAGGTCAGTACGAGCAGTACTTC.

The V gene is TRBV29-1, the J gene TRBJ2-7, with TRBD2 matching over 7 bases. CDR3 length: 12 residues. Germline V lookup: CDR1 SQVTM, CDR2 ANQGSEA. V shed 7 bases and J 3 bases; nucleotides not matched to a gene: 6. The CDR3 nucleotides read TGCAGCGGGGGAGGGAGTAGCTACGAGCAGTACTTC. Protein sequence: CSGGGSSYEQYF.

The V and J genes are TRBV4-1 and TRBJ1-4; TRBD1 matches at 10 bases. J gave up 7 bases and V 4 bases, and 0 bases lay outside the gene matches. Per germline, CDR1 MGHRA and CDR2 YSYEKL. The CDR3 spans 13 residues. The CDR3 bases are TGCGCCAGCAGCCGGACAGGGGGTGAAAAACTGTTTTTT. It codes for CASSRTGGEKLFF.

The V call is TRBV18, the J call TRBJ2-5; D gene uncertain. Germline V gene lookup returns CDR1 KGHSH and CDR2 LQKENI. The V end lost 0 bases, the J end lost 1 base, and 12 bases lay between the germline ends. CDR3 length: 16 amino acids. Here the CDR3 reads CASSPPSSAFQETQYF. The CDR3 nucleotides are TGTGCCAGCTCACCACCTTCCAGCGCTTTCCAAGAGACCCAGTACTTC. Looking up the rest from reference TRBV18 and TRBJ2-5 gives the full variable domain: NAGVMQNPRHLVRRRGQEARLRCSPMKGHSHVYWYRQLPEEGLKFMVYLQKENIIDESGMPKERFSAEFPKEGPSILRIQQVVRGDSAAYFCASSPPSSAFQETQYFGPGTRLLVL.

The chain employs TRBV7-2 and TRBJ2-5; TRBD1 matches at 9 bases. Germline V gene lookup returns CDR1 SGHTA and CDR2 FQGNSA. The CDR3 contains 15 residues. With 2 bases clipped from V and 5 bases from J, the junction kept 6 bases outside the gene matches. As DNA, the CDR3 is TGTGCCAGCAGCTTATGGACAGGGGAATGGGAGACCCAGTACTTC. As protein: CASSLWTGEWETQYF.

V gene TRBV14 combines with J gene TRBJ1-2; no clear D. Germline V gene lookup returns CDR1 SGHDN and CDR2 FVKESK. CDR3 length equals 13 residues. V shed 1 base and J shed 8 bases, with 11 bases lying between them. The CDR3 nucleotides are TGTGCCAGCAGCCAAGGAGAGCTCTACGGCTACACCTTC. It specifies CASSQGELYGYTF.

This clone has just one count. The chain carries TRBV18 and TRBJ2-3, with TRBD2 identical over 7 bases. The trim removed 3 bases at V and 2 bases at J, leaving 5 bases unmatched. This CDR3 is 15 amino acids long. Germline assignment: CDR1 KGHSH and CDR2 LQKENI. CDR3 residues: CASSPSTSFTDTQYF. CDR3 sequence (DNA): TGTGCCAGCTCACCTTCGACTAGCTTCACAGATACGCAGTATTTT.

In this sample, this clone turned up once. The chain is built from TRBV27 and TRBJ1-2; D perhaps matches TRBD1 (6 bases). V was cut by 5 bases and J by 6 bases, with 25 bases left in between. The V gene's germline CDR1 is MNHEY and CDR2 SMNVEV (reference sequence). The CDR3 loop spans 17 amino acids. The CDR3 region has the DNA TGTGCCAGCAGTATGGGGGCTGACACAGGGAGCCTCAATGGCTACACCTTC. Its translation: CASSMGADTGSLNGYTF.

The genes are TRBV6-1 and TRBJ1-4, with D possibly matching TRBD1 (6 bases). V was pared by 4 bases and J by 12 bases, with 24 bases between. The CDR3 is made up of 16 amino acids. In germline, CDR1 is MNHNS, CDR2 SASEGT. The CDR3 reads CASSVFWTVDRGELFF. The CDR3 DNA is TGTGCCAGCAGTGTTTTCTGGACAGTGGACCGGGGGGAACTGTTTTTT.

In its sample, this clone was seen once. This chain connects TRBV4-1 to TRBJ2-5, with D possibly matching TRBD1 (6 bases). V was pared by 1 base and J by 1 base, with 7 bases between. Per germline, CDR1 MGHRA and CDR2 YSYEKL. The CDR3 runs to 14 residues. CDR3 sequence (DNA): TGCGCCAGCAGCCAAGGACAGGCCCAAGAGACCCAGTACTTC. Translated: CASSQGQAQETQYF.

J is TRBJ2-1 and V is TRBV19; 8 bases match TRBD1. CDR1 LNHDA and CDR2 SQIVND come from the germline V gene (reference sequence). This CDR3 has 19 residues. V shed 5 bases, J shed 3 bases, and the junction held 18 bases outside the gene matches. DNA of the CDR3: TGTGCCAGTAGTGCTCCGACAGGGGCCCTTCAACCTTTCTACAATGAGCAGTTCTTC. Amino acids: CASSAPTGALQPFYNEQFF.

The V gene is TRBV7-9, the J gene TRBJ2-1; TRBD1 matches at 8 bases. Germline V gene sequence: CDR1 SEHNR, CDR2 FQNEAQ (reference sequence). The CDR3 extends over 14 amino acids. J was trimmed by 10 bases and V by 5 bases; bases with no gene match: 10. The CDR3 region is CASSGGQGPYEQFF. The CDR3, as DNA: TGTGCCAGCAGCGGAGGACAGGGTCCTTACGAGCAGTTCTTC.

This clone is a singleton in its sample. The rearrangement joins TRBV9 to TRBJ2-1; TRBD2 matches 7 bases. The germline V gene encodes CDR1 SGDLS and CDR2 YYNGEE. The CDR3 is 15 amino acids. V dropped 0 bases and J dropped 4; count of bases not matched to a gene: 4. The CDR3 coding sequence is TGTGCCAGCAGCGTAGACGGGGGGAATTACAATGAGCAGTTCTTC. It specifies CASSVDGGNYNEQFF.

The chain has TRBV10-3 and TRBJ1-5; no clear D gene. Trimming pared 0 bases from V and 3 bases from J, leaving 6 bases between. The CDR3 spans 14 residues. Germline assignment: CDR1 ENHRY and CDR2 SYGVKD. The CDR3 sequence: CAISESANNQPQHF. The CDR3 DNA is TGTGCCATCAGTGAGTCGGCCAACAATCAGCCCCAGCATTTT.

The gene calls are TRBV19 and TRBJ1-1; 7 nucleotides align to TRBD1. The germline V gene has CDR1 LNHDA and CDR2 SQIVND (reference sequence). CDR3 length: 15 residues. Losses at the gene ends were 5 bases for V and 4 bases for J; bases not matched to a gene: 10. The DNA for the CDR3 is TGTGCCAGTAGTCCGGGGCCAGAGGGGGCCACTGAAGCTTTCTTT. This translates into CASSPGPEGATEAFF.

J is TRBJ2-1 and V is TRBV7-3, with 9 bases matching TRBD1. The V and J ends lost 5 bases and 4 bases, in that order; junction bases with no gene match: 6. Germline V CDR1 and CDR2: SGHTA, FQGTGA. This CDR3 spans 15 amino acids. The DNA of the CDR3 is TGTGCCAGCAGCGACGGACAGGGGCCTTACAATGAGCAGTTCTTC. This sequence encodes CASSDGQGPYNEQFF.

As regards this clone: Other DNA sequences within the sample encode an identical CDR3. This chain joins TRBV3-1 (or the pseudogene TRBV3-2) and TRBJ1-2, with TRBD1 matching 9 bases. The CDR3 runs to 13 residues. From germline, CDR1 is LGHDT and CDR2 YNNKEL (reference sequence). After removal of 3 bases from V and 5 bases from J, the junction contained 1 base not matched to a gene. The CDR3 is CASSQGQGYGYTF. The CDR3, as DNA: TGTGCCAGCAGCCAGGGACAGGGTTATGGCTACACCTTC.

The chain is built from TRBV6-4 and TRBJ2-1; 11 positions agree with TRBD2. The germline V gene has CDR1 MRHNA and CDR2 SNTAGT. J lost 4 bases, V lost 3 bases, and 8 bases had no gene match. The CDR3 runs to 17 residues. CDR3 amino acids: CASSDTTSGGAYNEQFF. The CDR3 coding sequence is TGTGCCAGCAGTGATACCACTAGCGGGGGAGCTTACAATGAGCAGTTCTTC.

The genes are TRBV14 and TRBJ2-2, with D maybe TRBD1 (5 bases). The V gene lost 0 bases and the J gene lost 5 bases, with 10 bases spanning the gap. This CDR3 comprises 15 residues. CDR1 is SGHDN, CDR2 FVKESK, per germline. The CDR3 nucleotides read TGTGCCAGCAGCCAAGACTCAGGGCGAACCGGGGAGCTGTTTTTT. This sequence encodes CASSQDSGRTGELFF. Complete variable domain (other parts from reference TRBV14 and TRBJ2-2): EAGVTQFPSHSVIEKGQTVTLRCDPISGHDNLYWYRRVMGKEIKFLLHFVKESKQDESGMPNNRFLAERTGGTYSTLKVQPAELEDSGVYFCASSQDSGRTGELFFGEGSRLTVL.

The V and J genes are TRBV18 and TRBJ1-3; D not certain. V was pared by 0 bases and J by 0 bases, with 6 bases between. Germline values: CDR1 KGHSH, CDR2 LQKENI. The CDR3 is made up of 15 amino acids. CDR3 sequence: CASSPPGGSGNTIYF. DNA of the CDR3: TGTGCCAGCTCACCACCGGGAGGCTCTGGAAACACCATATATTTT.

The chain uses TRBV19 and TRBJ2-1; the match to TRBD2 covers 14 bases. Germline lookup yields CDR1 LNHDA and CDR2 SQIVND (reference sequence). Trimming took 4 bases from V and 9 from J; bases not matched to a gene: 8. The CDR3 is 16 residues long. The CDR3 here is CASSTTSGGATGEQFF. As DNA, the CDR3 is TGTGCCAGTAGTACGACTAGCGGGGGGGCTACTGGTGAGCAGTTCTTC.

The CDR3 loop reads CASSPLSLRYGYTF. The CDR3 bases are TGTGCCAGCAGTCCCCTGTCTTTGCGCTATGGCTACACCTTC. The chain combines TRBV2 with TRBJ1-2; D gene ambiguous. Germline V lookup: CDR1 SNHLY, CDR2 FYNNEI. CDR3 length: 14 residues. Trimming shortened V by 5 bases and J by 4 bases, and 14 bases separated the two germline ends.

The chain couples TRBV6-2 or TRBV6-3 to TRBJ2-5; D not resolved. V lost 0 bases and J lost 0, with 5 bases in between. CDR1 MNHEY and CDR2 SVGEGT come from the germline V gene. The CDR3 runs to 14 residues. The CDR3 nucleotides read TGTGCCAGCAGTTACTCGAGGTACCAAGAGACCCAGTACTTC. Protein: CASSYSRYQETQYF.

Note on this clone: Other DNA sequences in this specimen translate into the identical CDR3. The CDR3 spells CASSETSTDTQYF. The CDR3 coding sequence is TGTGCCTCATCCGAGACTAGCACAGATACGCAGTATTTT. V and J are TRBV19 and TRBJ2-3; D not certain. CDR1 and CDR2 (germline): LNHDA, SQIVND (reference sequence). The V and J ends lost 11 bases and 0 bases respectively, with 12 bases between them. The CDR3 extends over 13 amino acids.

The table lists this clone with a few counts. V usage is TRBV15 and J usage is TRBJ1-2, with TRBD1 as a possible D gene (6 bases). This CDR3 has 14 residues. Germline lookup yields CDR1 LNHNV and CDR2 YYDKDF (reference sequence). V was pared by 0 bases and J by 2 bases, with 7 bases between. CDR3 in amino acids: CATSRDRGNYGYTF. As DNA, the CDR3 is TGTGCCACCAGCAGAGATAGGGGGAACTATGGCTACACCTTC.

The chain carries TRBV27 and TRBJ1-2, with D hard to call. V shed 5 bases and J shed 2 bases, with 9 bases lying between them. Looked up from germline, CDR1 is MNHEY and CDR2 is SMNVEV (reference sequence). The CDR3 runs 13 residues. The CDR3 region is CASSVTPNYGYTF. DNA for the CDR3: TGTGCCAGCAGTGTGACACCGAACTATGGCTACACCTTC.